This is a list of T cell receptor beta chains from one sample in a study of CD8+ T cells in alopecia areata. Here immunoSEQ multiplex PCR was the method, and the copy in TCRdb shows in-frame clones only, minus some. This table has approximately 280,000 clones, more than 45% appearing once. This specimen was CD4+ T cells sorted from blood, taken at week 24, from a patient treated with tofacitinib. All receptors come from a human donor with alopecia areata. Each CDR3 is given with its conserved first and last residue. Some rows have no size entry. The others give once, few or many, or a class for an expanded clone.

v_gene,abundance,CDR3aa
TRBV6-5,NA,CASSPRWGHYEQYF
TRBV7-2,NA,CASSLEARSYGYTF
TRBV18,few,CASSPQRVRGGNEQFF
TRBV5-1,NA,CASSPDRESYEQYF
TRBV4-1,NA,CASTGDYTFGEQFF
TRBV30,NA,CAWSVGGGETQYF
TRBV5-1,few,CASSFGQGGGGYTF
TRBV30,few,CAWSGLRDGNVRNTEAFF
TRBV13,NA,CASSRGQTNSPLHF
TRBV10-3,few,CAISDYRDGTYEQYF
TRBV30,NA,CAWTQNRVPSPWEQFF
TRBV30,NA,CAWSSRGRSLHF
TRBV18,NA,CASSPGESSYGYTF
TRBV30,few,CAWSYFGRGTEAFF
TRBV30,few,CAWSRTRLLEQYF
TRBV28,NA,CASSLDRSTDTQYF
TRBV2,once,CASRGTVSGNTIYF
TRBV30,NA,CAWSASGGLAREILF
TRBV5-1,NA,CASSLEGLNTEAFF
TRBV4-1,NA,CASSQLVQGGTEAFF
TRBV11-1,NA,CASSFQGPETQYF
TRBV7-3,NA,CASSPTGPDNSPLHF
TRBV29-1,few,CSVGPLHSGANVLTF
TRBV19,NA,CASSTGQGAGETQYF
TRBV4-1,NA,CASSQDPAGRDEKLFF
TRBV5-4,NA,CASSAGETGTYEQYF
TRBV9,NA,CASSVRTSGETQYF
TRBV14,NA,CASSQVKPEAFF
TRBV29-1,NA,CSVQTGTGTGELFF
TRBV30,NA,CAWSVNYEQYF
TRBV15,NA,CATSRVRGDHTF
TRBV7-2,few,CASLTWGGGYGYTF